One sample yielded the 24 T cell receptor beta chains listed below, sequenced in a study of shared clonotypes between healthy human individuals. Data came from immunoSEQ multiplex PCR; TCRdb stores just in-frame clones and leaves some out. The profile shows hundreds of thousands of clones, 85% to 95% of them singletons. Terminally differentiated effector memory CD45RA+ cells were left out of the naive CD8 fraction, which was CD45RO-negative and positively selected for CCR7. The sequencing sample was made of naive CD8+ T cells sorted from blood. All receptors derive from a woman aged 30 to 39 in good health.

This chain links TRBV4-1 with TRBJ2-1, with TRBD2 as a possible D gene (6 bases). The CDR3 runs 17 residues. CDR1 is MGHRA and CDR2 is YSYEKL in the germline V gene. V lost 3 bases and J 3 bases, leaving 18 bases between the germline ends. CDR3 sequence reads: CASSQVPGRDHYNEQFF. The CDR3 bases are TGCGCCAGCAGCCAGGTCCCCGGGCGGGACCACTACAATGAGCAGTTCTTC.

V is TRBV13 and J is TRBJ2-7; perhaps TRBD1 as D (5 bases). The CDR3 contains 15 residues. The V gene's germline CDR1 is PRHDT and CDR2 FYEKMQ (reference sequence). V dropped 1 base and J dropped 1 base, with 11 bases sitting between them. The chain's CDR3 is CASSLAFQGSYEQYF. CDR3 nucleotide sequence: TGTGCCAGCAGCTTAGCTTTCCAGGGATCCTACGAGCAGTACTTC.

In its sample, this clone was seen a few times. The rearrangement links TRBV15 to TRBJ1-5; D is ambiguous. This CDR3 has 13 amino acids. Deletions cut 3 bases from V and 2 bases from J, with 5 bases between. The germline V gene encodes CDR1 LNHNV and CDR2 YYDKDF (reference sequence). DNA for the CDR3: TGTGCCACCAGCAGCCCAGGCAATCAGCCCCAGCATTTT. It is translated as CATSSPGNQPQHF.

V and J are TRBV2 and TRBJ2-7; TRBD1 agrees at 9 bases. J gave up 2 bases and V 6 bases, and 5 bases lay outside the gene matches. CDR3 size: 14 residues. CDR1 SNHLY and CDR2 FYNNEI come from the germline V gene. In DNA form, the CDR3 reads TGTGCCAGCAGAGGACAGGGGATTACCTACGAGCAGTACTTC. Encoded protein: CASRGQGITYEQYF.

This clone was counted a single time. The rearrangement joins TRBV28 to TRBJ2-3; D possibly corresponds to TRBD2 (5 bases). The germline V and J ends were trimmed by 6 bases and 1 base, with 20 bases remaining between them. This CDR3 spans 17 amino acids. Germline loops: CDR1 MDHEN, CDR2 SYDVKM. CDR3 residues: CASSQWIWGSGTDTQYF. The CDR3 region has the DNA TGTGCCAGCAGCCAGTGGATTTGGGGTAGCGGCACAGATACGCAGTATTTT. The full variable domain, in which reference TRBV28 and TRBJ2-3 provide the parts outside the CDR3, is DVKVTQSSRYLVKRTGEKVFLECVQDMDHENMFWYRQDPGLGLRLIYFSYDVKMKEKGDIPEGYSVSREKKERFSLILESASTNQTSMYLCASSQWIWGSGTDTQYFGPGTRLTVL.

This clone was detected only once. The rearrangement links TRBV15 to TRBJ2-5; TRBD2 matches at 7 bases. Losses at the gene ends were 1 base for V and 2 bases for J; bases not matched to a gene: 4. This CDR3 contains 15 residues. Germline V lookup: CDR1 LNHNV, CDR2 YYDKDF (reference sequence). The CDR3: CATSRVYGGQETQYF. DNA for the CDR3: TGTGCCACCAGCAGAGTGTACGGGGGGCAAGAGACCCAGTACTTC.

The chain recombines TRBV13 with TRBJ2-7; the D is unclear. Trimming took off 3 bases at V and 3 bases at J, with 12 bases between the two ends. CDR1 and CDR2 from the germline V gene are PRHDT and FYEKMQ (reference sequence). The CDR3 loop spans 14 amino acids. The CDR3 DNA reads TGTGCCAGCAGCTTGAACGGCGTGAACTACGAGCAGTACTTC. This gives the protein CASSLNGVNYEQYF.

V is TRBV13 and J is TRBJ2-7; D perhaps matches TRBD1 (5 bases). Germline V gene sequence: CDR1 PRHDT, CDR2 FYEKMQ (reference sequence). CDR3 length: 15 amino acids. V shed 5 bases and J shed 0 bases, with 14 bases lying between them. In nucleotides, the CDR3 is TGTGCCAGCAGCACACGACAGTTCCTCTCCTACGAGCAGTACTTC. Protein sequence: CASSTRQFLSYEQYF.

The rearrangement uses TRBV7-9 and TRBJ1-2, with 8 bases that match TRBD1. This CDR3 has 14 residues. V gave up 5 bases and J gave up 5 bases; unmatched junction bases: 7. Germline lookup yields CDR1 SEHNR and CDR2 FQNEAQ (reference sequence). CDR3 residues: CASSPPDRDYGYTF. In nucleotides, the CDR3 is TGTGCCAGCAGCCCCCCGGACAGGGATTATGGCTACACCTTC.

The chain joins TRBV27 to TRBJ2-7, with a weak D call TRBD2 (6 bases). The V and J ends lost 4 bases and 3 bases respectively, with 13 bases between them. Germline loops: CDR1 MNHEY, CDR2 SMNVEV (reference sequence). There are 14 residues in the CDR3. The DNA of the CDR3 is TGTGCCAGCAGTTCCCCCCGGGACTTCTACGAGCAGTACTTC. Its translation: CASSSPRDFYEQYF.

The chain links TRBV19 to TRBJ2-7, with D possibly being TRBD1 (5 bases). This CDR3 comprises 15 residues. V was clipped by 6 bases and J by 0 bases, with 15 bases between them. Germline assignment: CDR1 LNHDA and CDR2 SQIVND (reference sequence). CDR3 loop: CASSPGSLSSYEQYF. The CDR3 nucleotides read TGTGCCAGTAGCCCAGGGTCCCTGAGCTCCTACGAGCAGTACTTC.

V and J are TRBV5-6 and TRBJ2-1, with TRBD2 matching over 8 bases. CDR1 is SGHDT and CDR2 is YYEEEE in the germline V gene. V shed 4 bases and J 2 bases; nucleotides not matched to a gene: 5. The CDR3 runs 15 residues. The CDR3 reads CASSVTSDPYNEQFF. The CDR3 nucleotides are TGTGCCAGCAGCGTGACTAGCGATCCCTACAATGAGCAGTTCTTC.

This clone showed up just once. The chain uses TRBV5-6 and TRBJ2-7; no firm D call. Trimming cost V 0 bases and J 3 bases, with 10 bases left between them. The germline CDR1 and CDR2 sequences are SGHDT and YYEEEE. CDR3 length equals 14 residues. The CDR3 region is CASSLESYNYEQYF. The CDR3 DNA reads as TGTGCCAGCAGCTTGGAGAGCTATAACTACGAGCAGTACTTC.

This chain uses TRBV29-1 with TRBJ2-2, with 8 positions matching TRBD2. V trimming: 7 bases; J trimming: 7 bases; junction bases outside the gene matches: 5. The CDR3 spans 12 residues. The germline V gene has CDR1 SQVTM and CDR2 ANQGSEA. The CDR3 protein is CSAGGGGGELFF. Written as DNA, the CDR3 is TGCAGCGCCGGGGGGGGCGGCGGGGAGCTGTTTTTT.

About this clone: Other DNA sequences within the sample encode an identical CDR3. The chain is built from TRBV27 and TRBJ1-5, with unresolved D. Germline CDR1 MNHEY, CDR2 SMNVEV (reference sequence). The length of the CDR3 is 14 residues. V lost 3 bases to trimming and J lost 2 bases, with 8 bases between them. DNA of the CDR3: TGTGCCAGCAGTTTTCGGGCAGGCAATCAGCCCCAGCATTTT. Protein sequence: CASSFRAGNQPQHF.

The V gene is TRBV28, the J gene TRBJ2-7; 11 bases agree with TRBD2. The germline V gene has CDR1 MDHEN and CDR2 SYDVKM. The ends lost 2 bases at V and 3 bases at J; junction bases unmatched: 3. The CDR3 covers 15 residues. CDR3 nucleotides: TGTGCCAGCAGTTTAAAGACTAGCGGGATCTACGAGCAGTACTTC. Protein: CASSLKTSGIYEQYF.

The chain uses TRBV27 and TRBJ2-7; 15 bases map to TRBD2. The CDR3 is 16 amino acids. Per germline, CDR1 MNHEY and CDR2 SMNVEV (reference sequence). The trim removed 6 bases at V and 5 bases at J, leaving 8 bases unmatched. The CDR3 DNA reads TGTGCCAGCAGCCCTGGGACTAGCGGGAGGAAAAACGAGCAGTACTTC. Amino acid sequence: CASSPGTSGRKNEQYF.

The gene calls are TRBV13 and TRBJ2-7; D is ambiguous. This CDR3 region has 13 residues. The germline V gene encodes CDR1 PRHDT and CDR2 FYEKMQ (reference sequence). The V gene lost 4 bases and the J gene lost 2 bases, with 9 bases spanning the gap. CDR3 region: CASSSDTTYEQYF. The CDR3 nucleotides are TGTGCCAGCAGCTCTGACACCACCTACGAGCAGTACTTC. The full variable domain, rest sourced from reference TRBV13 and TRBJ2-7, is AAGVIQSPRHLIKEKRETATLKCYPIPRHDTVYWYQQGPGQDPQFLISFYEKMQSDKGSIPDRFSAQQFSDYHSELNMSSLELGDSALYFCASSSDTTYEQYFGPGTRLTVT.

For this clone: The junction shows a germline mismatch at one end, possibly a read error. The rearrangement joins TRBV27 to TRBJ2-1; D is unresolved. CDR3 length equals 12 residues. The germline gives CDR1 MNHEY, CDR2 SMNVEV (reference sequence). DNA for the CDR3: TGTGCCAGCAGTATCACCGGGCACTCACTCCTCTTC. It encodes CASSITGHSLLF.

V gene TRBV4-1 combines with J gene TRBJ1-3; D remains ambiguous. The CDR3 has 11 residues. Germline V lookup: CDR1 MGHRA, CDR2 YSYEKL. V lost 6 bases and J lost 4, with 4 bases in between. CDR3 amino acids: CASSRGNTIYF. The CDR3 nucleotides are TGCGCCAGCAGTCGCGGAAACACCATATATTTT.

The CDR3 DNA follows: TGTGCCAGCAGCAGGACAGGGGGTGATGGAAACACCATATATTTT. Translated, it gives CASSRTGGDGNTIYF. The V gene is TRBV7-9, the J gene TRBJ1-3; 10 bases line up with TRBD1. Per germline, CDR1 SEHNR and CDR2 FQNEAQ (reference sequence). The V gene end was trimmed by 5 bases and the J gene end by 3 bases; junction bases not matched to a gene: 4. The CDR3 extends over 15 amino acids.

The chain's CDR3 is CATPGAGVQETQYF. The CDR3 nucleotides read TGTGCCACCCCCGGAGCGGGAGTACAAGAGACCCAGTACTTC. V gene TRBV7-2 combines with J gene TRBJ2-5; 8 bases are a match to TRBD2. Looked up from germline, CDR1 is SGHTA and CDR2 is FQGNSA. The CDR3 totals 14 residues. V shed 10 bases, J shed 2 bases, and the junction held 9 bases outside the gene matches.

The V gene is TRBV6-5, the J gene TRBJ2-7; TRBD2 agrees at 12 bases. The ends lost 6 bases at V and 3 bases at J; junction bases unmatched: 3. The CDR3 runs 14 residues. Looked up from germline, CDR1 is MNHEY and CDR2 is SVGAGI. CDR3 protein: CASSSGLAGYEQYF. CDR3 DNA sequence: TGTGCCAGCAGCTCGGGACTAGCGGGCTACGAGCAGTACTTC.

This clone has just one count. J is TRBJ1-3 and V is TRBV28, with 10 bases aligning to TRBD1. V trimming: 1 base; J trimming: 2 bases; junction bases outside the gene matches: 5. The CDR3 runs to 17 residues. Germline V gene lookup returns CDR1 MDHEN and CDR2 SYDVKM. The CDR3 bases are TGTGCCAGCAGTTTATTCCCCGGACAGGGGGCTGGAAACACCATATATTTT. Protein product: CASSLFPGQGAGNTIYF.